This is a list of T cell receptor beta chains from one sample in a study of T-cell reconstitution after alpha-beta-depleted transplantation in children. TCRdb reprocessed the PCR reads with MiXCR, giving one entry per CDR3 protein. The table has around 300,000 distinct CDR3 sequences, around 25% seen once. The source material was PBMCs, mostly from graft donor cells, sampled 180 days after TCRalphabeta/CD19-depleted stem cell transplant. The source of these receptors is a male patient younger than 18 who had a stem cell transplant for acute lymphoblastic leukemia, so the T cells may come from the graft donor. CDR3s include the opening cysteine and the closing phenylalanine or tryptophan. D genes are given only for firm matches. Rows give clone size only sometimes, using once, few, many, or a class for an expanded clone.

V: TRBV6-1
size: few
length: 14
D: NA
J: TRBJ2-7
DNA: TGTGCCAGCACCCCAGCGGGTGTCACCTACGAGCAGTACTTC
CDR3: CASTPAGVTYEQYF

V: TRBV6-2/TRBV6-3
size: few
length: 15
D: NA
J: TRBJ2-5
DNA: TGTGCCAGCAGTTACATCCAGGGAGGAGAAGAGACCCAGTACTTC
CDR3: CASSYIQGGEETQYF

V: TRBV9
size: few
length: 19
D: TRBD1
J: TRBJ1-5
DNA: TGTGCCAGCAGCGTACTAAAAGCCGGGACAGGAGGAATGAATCAGCCCCAGCATTTT
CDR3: CASSVLKAGTGGMNQPQHF

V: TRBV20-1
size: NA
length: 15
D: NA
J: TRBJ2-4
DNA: TGCAGTGCTAGCTTTGCGGGGCTAGCCAAAAACATTCAGTACTTC
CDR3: CSASFAGLAKNIQYF

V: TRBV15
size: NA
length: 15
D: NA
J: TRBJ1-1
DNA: TGTGCCACCAGCAGGTTGGGACCCGCGTGGACTGAAGCTTTCTTT
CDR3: CATSRLGPAWTEAFF

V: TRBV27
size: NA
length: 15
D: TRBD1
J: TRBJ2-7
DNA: TGTGCCAGCAGTTTAAGGGGGCCTAGCTCCTACGAGCAGTACTTC
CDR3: CASSLRGPSSYEQYF

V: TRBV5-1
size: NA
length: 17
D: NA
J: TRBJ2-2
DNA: TGCGCCAGCAGCTTTGACAGAACCAAAACGAACACCGGGGAGCTGTTTTTT
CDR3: CASSFDRTKTNTGELFF

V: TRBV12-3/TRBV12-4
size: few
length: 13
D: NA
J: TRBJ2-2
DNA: TGTGCCAGCATTTTACGGAGGGCCGGGGAGCTGTTTTTT
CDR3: CASILRRAGELFF

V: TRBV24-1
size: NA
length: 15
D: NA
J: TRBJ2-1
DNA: TGTGCCACCAGCCATTCTGCGGGGTCTTACAATGAGCAGTTCTTC
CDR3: CATSHSAGSYNEQFF

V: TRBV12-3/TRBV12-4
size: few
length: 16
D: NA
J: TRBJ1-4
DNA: TGTGCCAGCAGCCCTCGGACACACTCAACTAATGAAAAACTGTTTTTT
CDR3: CASSPRTHSTNEKLFF

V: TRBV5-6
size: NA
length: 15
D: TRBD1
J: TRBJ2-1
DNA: TGTGCCAGCAAGTCGACAGGGACCTACTACAATGAGCAGTTCTTC
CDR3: CASKSTGTYYNEQFF

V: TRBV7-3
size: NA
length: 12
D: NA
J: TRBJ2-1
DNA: TGTGCCAGCAGCCGCGACCGCGGTGAGCAGTTCTTC
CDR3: CASSRDRGEQFF

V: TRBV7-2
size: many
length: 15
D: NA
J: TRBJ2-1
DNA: TGTGCCAGCACCGACCAAAGGAAATCCTACAATGAGCAGTTCTTC
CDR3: CASTDQRKSYNEQFF

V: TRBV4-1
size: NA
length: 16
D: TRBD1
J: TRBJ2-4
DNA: TGCGCCAGCAGCCAACCCGGGACAGGGGGCTCGTACATTCAGTACTTC
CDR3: CASSQPGTGGSYIQYF

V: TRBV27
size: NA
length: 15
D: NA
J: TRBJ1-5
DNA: TGTGCCAGCACCCCGGACAGACTTGGCAATCAGCCCCAGCATTTT
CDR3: CASTPDRLGNQPQHF

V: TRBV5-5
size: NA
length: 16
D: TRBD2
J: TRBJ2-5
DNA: TGTGCCAGCAGCTTGCTTAGACTAGCTGGCCAAGAGACCCAGTACTTC
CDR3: CASSLLRLAGQETQYF

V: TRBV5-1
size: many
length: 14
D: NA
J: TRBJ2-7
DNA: TGCGCCAGCAGCAACCCTCCGGGACGTGGGGAGCAGTACTTC
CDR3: CASSNPPGRGEQYF

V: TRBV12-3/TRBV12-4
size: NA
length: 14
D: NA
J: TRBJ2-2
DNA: TGTGCCAGCAGTTTCCTGGGACCTGCAGGGGAGCTGTTTTTT
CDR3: CASSFLGPAGELFF

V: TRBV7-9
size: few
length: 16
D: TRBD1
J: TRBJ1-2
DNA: TGTGCCAGCAGCCCTGGGGACAGGGGAAGATACTATGGCTACACCTTC
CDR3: CASSPGDRGRYYGYTF

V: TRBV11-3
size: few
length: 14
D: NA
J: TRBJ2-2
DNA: TGTGCCAGCAGCTTAGAGTCCGGAACCGGGGAGCTGTTTTTT
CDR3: CASSLESGTGELFF

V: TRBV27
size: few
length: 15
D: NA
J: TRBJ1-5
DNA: TGTGCCAGCAGTTTATCTGGCCTGGGCATTCAGCCCCAGCATTTT
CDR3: CASSLSGLGIQPQHF

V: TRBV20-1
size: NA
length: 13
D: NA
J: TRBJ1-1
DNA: TGCAGTGCTAGTATGGGGGTAAGAACTGAAGCTTTCTTT
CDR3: CSASMGVRTEAFF

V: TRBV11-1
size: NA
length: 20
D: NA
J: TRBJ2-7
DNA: TGTGTCAGCAGCTCCATACAGTCCCGTCGGGGGCCGGCCTCATCGTTCCAGCAGTACTTC
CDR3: CVSSSIQSRRGPASSFQQYF

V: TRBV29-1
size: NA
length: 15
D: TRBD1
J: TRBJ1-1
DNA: TGCAGCGTTACCCGGGACAGGGTAGGAAGTACTGAAGCTTTCTTT
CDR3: CSVTRDRVGSTEAFF

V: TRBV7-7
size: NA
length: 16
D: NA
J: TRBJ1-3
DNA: TGTGCCAGCAGCGTGGACGGAATTAGGGCTGGAAACACCATATATTTT
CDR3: CASSVDGIRAGNTIYF

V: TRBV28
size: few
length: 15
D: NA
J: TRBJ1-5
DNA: TGTGCCAGCAGTTTATTGGGGGGGGCAAATCAGCCCCAGCATTTT
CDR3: CASSLLGGANQPQHF

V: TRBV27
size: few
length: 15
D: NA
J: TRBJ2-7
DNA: TGTGCCAGCAGTTTAGGTGGAGAGGGTCCCTACGAGCAGTACTTC
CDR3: CASSLGGEGPYEQYF

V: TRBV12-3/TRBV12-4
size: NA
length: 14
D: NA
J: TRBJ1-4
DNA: TGTGCCAGCAGAGAACAGGCAACTAATGAAAAACTGTTTTTT
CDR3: CASREQATNEKLFF

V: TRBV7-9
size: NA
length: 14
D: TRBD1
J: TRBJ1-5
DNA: TGTGCCAGCAGCCCCGGGACAGACAATCAGCCCCAGCATTTT
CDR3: CASSPGTDNQPQHF

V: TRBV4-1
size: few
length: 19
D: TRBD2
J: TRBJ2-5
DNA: TGCGCCAGCAGCCAAGATGTGTTAGCGGGAGAGTGGGGCCAAGAGACCCAGTACTTC
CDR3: CASSQDVLAGEWGQETQYF

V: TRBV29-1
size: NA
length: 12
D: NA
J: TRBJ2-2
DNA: TGCAGCGTTTCGGGGCTCACCGGGGAGCTGTTTTTT
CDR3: CSVSGLTGELFF

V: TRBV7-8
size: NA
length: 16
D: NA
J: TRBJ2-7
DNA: TGTGCCAGCAGCGATATCCGGGGGCAGCCCTCCTACGAGCAGTACTTC
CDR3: CASSDIRGQPSYEQYF

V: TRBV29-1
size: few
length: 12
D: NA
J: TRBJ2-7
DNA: TGCAGCGTTGATCTTGGCCTTTACGAGCAGTACTTC
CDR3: CSVDLGLYEQYF

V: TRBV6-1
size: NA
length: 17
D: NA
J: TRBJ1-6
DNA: TGTGCCAGCAGCCACCAGCGAACATACAGGGTCCATTCACCCCTCCACTTT
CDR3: CASSHQRTYRVHSPLHF

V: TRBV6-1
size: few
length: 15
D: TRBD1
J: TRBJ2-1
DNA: TGTGCCAGCAGTGGACCGGGACAGGGGCGCAATGAGCAGTTCTTC
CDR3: CASSGPGQGRNEQFF

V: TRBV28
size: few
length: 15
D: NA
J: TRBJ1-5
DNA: TGTGCCAGCAGTTTCCGGGGGGCTGGCAATCAGCCCCAGCATTTT
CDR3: CASSFRGAGNQPQHF

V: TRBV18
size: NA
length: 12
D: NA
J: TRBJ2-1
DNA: TGTGCCAGCTCGTCGACAGGCGATGAGCAGTTCTTC
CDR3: CASSSTGDEQFF

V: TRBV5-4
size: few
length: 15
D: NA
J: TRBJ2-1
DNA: TGTGCCAGCAGCAACTGGGGGGGGCTAATGAAGCTCTCGTTCTTC
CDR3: CASSNWGGLMKLSFF

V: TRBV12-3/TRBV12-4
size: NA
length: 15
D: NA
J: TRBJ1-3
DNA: TGTGCCAGCCCAAATCCGAACAGGGCTGGAAACACCATATATTTT
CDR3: CASPNPNRAGNTIYF

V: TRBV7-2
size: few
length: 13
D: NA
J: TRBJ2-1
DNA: TGTGCCAGCAGCTTGTACCAGCGGGATGAGCAGTTCTTC
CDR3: CASSLYQRDEQFF

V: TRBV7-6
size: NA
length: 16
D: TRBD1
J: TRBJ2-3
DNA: TGTGCCAGCAGCTTCTCGGACAGGCTTAGCACAGATACGCAGTATTTT
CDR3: CASSFSDRLSTDTQYF

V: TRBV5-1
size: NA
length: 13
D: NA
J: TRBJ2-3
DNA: TGCGCCAGCAGCTTGAAAGGGTTGGAAACGCAGTATTTT
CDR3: CASSLKGLETQYF

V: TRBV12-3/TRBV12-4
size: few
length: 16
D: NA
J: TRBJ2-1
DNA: TGTGCCAGCAGTTCCCGGCCCACTAGCCCCTACAATGAGCAGTTCTTC
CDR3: CASSSRPTSPYNEQFF

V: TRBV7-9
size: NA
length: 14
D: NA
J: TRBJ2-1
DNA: TGTGCCAGCAGCCTCGAGCGGGCCATGGATGAGCAGTTCTTC
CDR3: CASSLERAMDEQFF

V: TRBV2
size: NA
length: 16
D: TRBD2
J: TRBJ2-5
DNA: TGTGCCAGCAGTGATCCGGGACTAGCGGGAGAAGAGACCCAGTACTTC
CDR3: CASSDPGLAGEETQYF

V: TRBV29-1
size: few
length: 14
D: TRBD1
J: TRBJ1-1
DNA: TGCAGCGTTCCTATACTCCGGGACAGGGGCGCAGCTTTCTTT
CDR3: CSVPILRDRGAAFF

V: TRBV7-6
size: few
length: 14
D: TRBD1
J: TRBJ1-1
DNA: TGTGCCAGCAGCCCCGGACAGGGGAGTACTGAAGCTTTCTTT
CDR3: CASSPGQGSTEAFF

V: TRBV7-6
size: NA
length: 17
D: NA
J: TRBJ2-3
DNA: TGTGCCAGCAGCTTACTGCGGGGCCTTCCCGTCACAGATACGCAGTATTTT
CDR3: CASSLLRGLPVTDTQYF

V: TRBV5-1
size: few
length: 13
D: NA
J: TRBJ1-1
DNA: TGCGCCAGCAGCTATGGACTGCCGGCTGAAGCTTTCTTT
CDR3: CASSYGLPAEAFF

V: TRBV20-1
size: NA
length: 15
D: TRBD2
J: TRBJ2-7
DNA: TGCAGTGCTCGCCGTGGACTAGCGTATTTCTACGAGCAGTACTTC
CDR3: CSARRGLAYFYEQYF

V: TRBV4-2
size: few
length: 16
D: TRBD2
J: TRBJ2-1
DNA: TGTGCCAGCAGCCAAGGAGTCTCTAGCGGGAGGTCTCCGGGGTTCTTC
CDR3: CASSQGVSSGRSPGFF

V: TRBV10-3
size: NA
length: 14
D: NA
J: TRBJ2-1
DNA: TGTGCCACCGAGGGTAGCAGCTCCTACAATGAGCAGTTCTTC
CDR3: CATEGSSSYNEQFF

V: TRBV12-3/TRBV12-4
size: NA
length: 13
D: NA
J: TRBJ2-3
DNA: TGTGCCAGCAGACTCCACGACACAGATACGCAGTATTTT
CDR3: CASRLHDTDTQYF

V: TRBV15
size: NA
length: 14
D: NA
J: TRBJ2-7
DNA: TGTGCCACCAGCACCGCTATCCCAGGGGACGAGCAGTACTTC
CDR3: CATSTAIPGDEQYF

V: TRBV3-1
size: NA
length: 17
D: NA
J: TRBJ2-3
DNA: TGTGCCAGCAGCCTAGACCCCTTGGCGGCTAGCGTTGATACGCAGTATTTT
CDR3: CASSLDPLAASVDTQYF